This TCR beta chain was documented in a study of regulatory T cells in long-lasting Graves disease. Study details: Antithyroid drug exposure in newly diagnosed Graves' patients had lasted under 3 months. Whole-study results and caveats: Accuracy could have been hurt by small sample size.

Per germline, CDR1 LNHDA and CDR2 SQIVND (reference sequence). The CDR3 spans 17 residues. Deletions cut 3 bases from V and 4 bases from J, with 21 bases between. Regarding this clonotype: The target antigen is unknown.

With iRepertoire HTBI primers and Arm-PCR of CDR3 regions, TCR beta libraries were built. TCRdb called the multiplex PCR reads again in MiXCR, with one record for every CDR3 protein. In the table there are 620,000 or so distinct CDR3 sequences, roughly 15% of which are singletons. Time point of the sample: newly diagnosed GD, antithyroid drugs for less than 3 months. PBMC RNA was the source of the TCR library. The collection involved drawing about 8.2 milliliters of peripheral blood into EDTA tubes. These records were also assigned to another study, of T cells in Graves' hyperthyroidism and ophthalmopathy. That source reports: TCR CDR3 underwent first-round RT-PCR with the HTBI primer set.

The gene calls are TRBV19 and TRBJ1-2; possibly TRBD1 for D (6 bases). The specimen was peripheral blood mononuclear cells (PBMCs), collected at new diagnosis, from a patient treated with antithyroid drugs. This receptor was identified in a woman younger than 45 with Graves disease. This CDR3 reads CASSITQLAGTFYGYTF. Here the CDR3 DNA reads TGTGCCAGTAGTATCACCCAATTGGCCGGGACATTCTATGGCTACACCTTC.